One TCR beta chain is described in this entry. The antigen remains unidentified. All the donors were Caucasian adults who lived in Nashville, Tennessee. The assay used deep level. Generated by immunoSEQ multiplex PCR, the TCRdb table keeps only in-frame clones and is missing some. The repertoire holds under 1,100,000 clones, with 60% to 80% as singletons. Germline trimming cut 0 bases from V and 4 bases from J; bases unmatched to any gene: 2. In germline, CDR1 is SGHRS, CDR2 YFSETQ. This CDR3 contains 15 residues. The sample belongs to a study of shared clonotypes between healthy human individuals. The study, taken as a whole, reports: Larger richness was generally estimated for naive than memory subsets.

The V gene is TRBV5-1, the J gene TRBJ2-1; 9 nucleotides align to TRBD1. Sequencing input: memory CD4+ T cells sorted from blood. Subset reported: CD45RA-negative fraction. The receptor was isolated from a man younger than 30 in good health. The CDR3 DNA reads TGCGCCAGCAGCTTGGAGGACAGGGGATACAATGAGCAGTTCTTC. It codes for CASSLEDRGYNEQFF.